Listed below are T cell receptor beta chains from one sample, sequenced in a study of blood T cell repertoires in COVID-19. Sequencing was performed with immunoSEQ multiplex PCR; in TCRdb, only in-frame clones are kept and a portion is missing. The sample lists 230,000 or so clones, about four fifths occurring once. Sequencing input: PBMCs or T cells enriched from blood (not recorded which). All receptors derive from a man between 45 and 60 years old who had recovered from COVID-19. Both conserved end residues are part of each CDR3. The D gene is left open where the match is weak. Some rows have no size entry. The others give once, few or many, or a class for an expanded clone.

j_call v_call clone_size d_call cdr3_nt cdr3_aa
TRBJ2-7 TRBV27 - - TGTGCCAGCAGTTTAACTCCAGGGTCCGGATACGAGCAGTACTTC CASSLTPGSGYEQYF
TRBJ2-7 TRBV21-1 once - TGTGCCAGCAGCACGGACAGTAACGATTACGAGCAGTACTTC CASSTDSNDYEQYF
TRBJ1-4 TRBV9 - TRBD1 TGTGCCAGCAGCGTAGCTCAGGGGGCGGGAGAAAAACTGTTTTTT CASSVAQGAGEKLFF
TRBJ1-6 TRBV4-3 once - TGCGCCAGCAGCCAAGGGCGGCAGCTTTATTCACCCCTCCACTTT CASSQGRQLYSPLHF
TRBJ1-3 TRBV7-9 once - TGTGCCAGCAGCCTGGGGGCGGCAGGAAACACCATATATTTT CASSLGAAGNTIYF
TRBJ2-4 TRBV11-2 - - TGTGCCAGCAGCACGCGAATAGCCAAAAACATTCAGTACTTC CASSTRIAKNIQYF
TRBJ1-5 TRBV27 - - TGTGCCAGCAAGCTCTTAGCACCTAGCAATCAGCCCCAGCATTTT CASKLLAPSNQPQHF
TRBJ2-3 TRBV18 - - TGTGCCAGCTCACCACCTTCCATCCCAGATACGCAGTATTTT CASSPPSIPDTQYF
TRBJ1-2 TRBV7-9 - TRBD1 TGTGCCAGCAGCCCAAGCGGACAGGAGAACTATGGCTACACCTTC CASSPSGQENYGYTF
TRBJ1-1 TRBV25-1 - - TGTGCCAGCAGTGAATTGCGGGGGATAACTTTCTTT CASSELRGITFF
TRBJ2-3 TRBV4-2 - TRBD2 TGTGCCAGCAGCCAAGAATCCCCGGGAGGCAGTCCGGGCGCAGATACGCAGTATTTT CASSQESPGGSPGADTQYF
TRBJ2-7 TRBV6-5 few TRBD1 TGTGCCAGCAGTTACCGGCAGGGGGTTAACGAGCAGTACTTC CASSYRQGVNEQYF
TRBJ1-1 TRBV15 - TRBD1 TGTGCCACCAGCAGAGGGGGACAGTCGAACACTGAAGCTTTCTTT CATSRGGQSNTEAFF
TRBJ2-7 TRBV9 - - TGTGCCAGCAGCCCCCGGGCGAATATGGGGCCCAGCTCCTACGAGCAGTACTTC CASSPRANMGPSSYEQYF
TRBJ1-6 TRBV7-2 - TRBD1 TGTGCCAGCAGCTTATACGGACAGGGCGGTTCACCCCTCCACTTT CASSLYGQGGSPLHF
TRBJ1-2 TRBV5-6 - - TGTGCCAGCAGCTTGGGACAACCCGCCAGGGGCTACACCTTC CASSLGQPARGYTF
TRBJ2-3 TRBV11-3 - TRBD1 TGTGCCAGCAGCCTTTCCGGGACAGCAGATACGCAGTATTTT CASSLSGTADTQYF
TRBJ2-3 TRBV2 - - TGTGCCAGCAGGGGGCCTCCCACAGATACGCAGTATTTT CASRGPPTDTQYF
TRBJ2-2 TRBV3-1/TRBV3-2 - TRBD2 TGTGCCAGCAGCCACCGACTAGCGGGGGGGACCGGGGAGCTGTTTTTT CASSHRLAGGTGELFF
TRBJ1-2 TRBV30 - - TGTGCCTCTGCGGTTTCCCGGAACTATGGCTACACCTTC CASAVSRNYGYTF
TRBJ1-6 TRBV27 - - TGTGCCAGCAGTTTATTTCGGGGATCAGTGAATTCACCCCTCCACTTT CASSLFRGSVNSPLHF
TRBJ2-7 TRBV7-7 - TRBD2 TGTGCTAGCAGCTTAACTAGCGGGAGCTCCTACGAGCAGTACTTC CASSLTSGSSYEQYF
TRBJ2-5 TRBV5-6 - - TGTGCCAGCAGCTTGGGCAGGGAAGAGACCCAGTACTTC CASSLGREETQYF
TRBJ2-3 TRBV7-9 few - TGTGCCAGCAGCCGAGGGGGCGCTAGCGGCACAGATACGCAGTATTTT CASSRGGASGTDTQYF
TRBJ2-1 TRBV4-2 - TRBD2 TGTGCCAGCAGCCACGCGGGACTAGCGGGAGGGGGCGGGGAGCAGTTCTTC CASSHAGLAGGGGEQFF
TRBJ2-1 TRBV27 many TRBD2 TGTGCCAGCAGTGTGCTAGCGGGACGTCAATTCTTC CASSVLAGRQFF
TRBJ2-7 TRBV5-1 - TRBD2 TGCGCCAGCAGCCAAGGGGACTACTCCTACGAGCAGTACTTC CASSQGDYSYEQYF
TRBJ2-3 TRBV5-1 - TRBD2 TGCGCCAGCGGGTCCGGGGGGGTAGATACGCAGTATTTT CASGSGGVDTQYF
TRBJ2-7 TRBV14 - - TGTGCCAGCAGCTATGGGGGGACGGACTACGAGCAGTACTTC CASSYGGTDYEQYF
TRBJ2-5 TRBV3-1/TRBV3-2 - TRBD2 TGTGCCAGCAGCCAAGAGGGACTAGCGGGAGGGTTCCAAGAGACCCAGTACTTC CASSQEGLAGGFQETQYF
TRBJ2-7 TRBV5-5 - - TGTGCCAGCAGTAATACAGGGAATTTGGAGCAGTACTTC CASSNTGNLEQYF
TRBJ2-5 TRBV29-1 - TRBD1 TGCAGCGTCTTACGGGACAGTGGAGAGACCCAGTACTTC CSVLRDSGETQYF
TRBJ2-2 TRBV5-1 few TRBD2 TGCGCCAGCAGCTCAGGGACTAGTAGCACCGGGGAGCTGTTTTTT CASSSGTSSTGELFF
TRBJ2-1 TRBV7-9 - TRBD2 TGTGCCAGCAGCTTAGGACTAGCGGGAGGCCCCCCCAATGAGCAGTTCTTC CASSLGLAGGPPNEQFF
TRBJ1-1 TRBV12-3/TRBV12-4 - - TGTGCCAGCAAGCAGGGAGGGACTGAAGCTTTCTTT CASKQGGTEAFF
TRBJ2-7 TRBV19 - - TGTGCCAGTACTTGGAGCTTGGGGGCGGGTGAGCAGTACTTC CASTWSLGAGEQYF
TRBJ2-1 TRBV2 - - TGTGCCAGCAGCCCTAGTCCGGGACTGCTACACAATGAGCAGTTCTTC CASSPSPGLLHNEQFF
TRBJ2-2 TRBV5-1 once TRBD2 TGCGCCAGCAGTGTTGGGACTAGCGAGACCGGGGAGCTGTTTTTT CASSVGTSETGELFF
TRBJ1-1 TRBV6-1 once - TGTGCCAGCAGTGAAGGGGCGCGGAACACTGAAGCTTTCTTT CASSEGARNTEAFF
TRBJ2-2 TRBV7-3 - - TGTGCCAGCAGCGCAGGGGACCCCACCGGGGAGCTGTTTTTT CASSAGDPTGELFF
TRBJ2-7 TRBV4-2 many TRBD2 TGTGCCAGCAGCCACTATGCGGGAGGGACCTCCTACGAGCAGTACTTC CASSHYAGGTSYEQYF
TRBJ1-6 TRBV30 - TRBD1 TGTGCCTGGAGGCCTTCGGGACAGGGGAGTAATTCACCCCTCCACTTT CAWRPSGQGSNSPLHF
TRBJ1-2 TRBV12-3/TRBV12-4 - - TGTGCCAGCAGTTTTAGGGGGAATGGCTACACCTTC CASSFRGNGYTF
TRBJ2-1 TRBV20-1 once - TGCAGTAGCTACTACAATGAGCAGTTCTTC CSSYYNEQFF
TRBJ2-7 TRBV6-5 - TRBD2 TGTGCCAGCAGTCGCAGCGGGAGGGCGCAGGAGCAGTACTTC CASSRSGRAQEQYF
TRBJ2-1 TRBV6-2/TRBV6-3 - TRBD2 TGTGCCAGCAGCATCTGGACTAGCGGGAGCGAACTTTCCCCTGAGCAGTTCTTC CASSIWTSGSELSPEQFF
TRBJ2-7 TRBV7-9 - TRBD1 TGTGCCAGCAGCTTAGGGACAGGCTTGTACGAGCAGTACTTC CASSLGTGLYEQYF
TRBJ2-7 TRBV6-5 - - TGTGCCAGCAGTTACCAAAGCAGGATCTACGAGCAGTACTTC CASSYQSRIYEQYF
TRBJ1-1 TRBV5-1 - - TGCGCCAGCACCAATTCTCACGAGGGCACTGAAGCTTTCTTT CASTNSHEGTEAFF
TRBJ1-6 TRBV11-2 few - TGTGCCAGCACCACGGGAACCTATAATTCACCCCTCCACTTT CASTTGTYNSPLHF
TRBJ2-7 TRBV6-5 - TRBD1 TGTGCCACGCAGTTAGGGGGCCCCTCGGAATGGCAGTACTTC CATQLGGPSEWQYF
TRBJ2-5 TRBV5-1 - TRBD2 TGCGCCAGCAGCTTAGCGGGAGCGGGAGAGACCCAGTACTTC CASSLAGAGETQYF
TRBJ2-1 TRBV27 few - TGTGCCAGCAGCCGCTTGGAGAATGAGCAGTTCTTC CASSRLENEQFF
TRBJ1-1 TRBV11-1 - - TGTGCCAGCAGCTTACGGTCGAACACTGAAGCTTTCTTT CASSLRSNTEAFF
TRBJ1-1 TRBV29-1 few - TGCAGCGTTGTAGAGGGCGTCACTGAAGCTTTCTTT CSVVEGVTEAFF